Listed below are T cell receptor beta chains from one sample, sequenced in a study of blood T cell repertoires in COVID-19. TCRdb's copy holds only in-frame clones and misses some; the assay was immunoSEQ multiplex PCR. The data contain about 20,000 clones, roughly 85% of them singletons. The source material was peripheral blood. The receptors here all came from a human donor with active COVID-19. The donor label of this sample is uncertain. CDR3s include the opening cysteine and the closing phenylalanine or tryptophan. A D gene is named only where the DNA matches it firmly. Clone size is not always given. Where it is, it says once, few, many or a class for expanded clones.

V gene: TRBV6-1
D gene: -
clone size: -
J gene: TRBJ1-4
CDR3 protein: CASSELGLREKLFF
CDR3 DNA: TGTGCCAGCAGTGAACTGGGGCTGAGAGAAAAACTGTTTTTT

V gene: TRBV4-1
D gene: TRBD1
clone size: -
J gene: TRBJ1-1
CDR3 protein: CASSQRPLGQGATEAFF
CDR3 DNA: TGCGCCAGCAGCCAGAGACCTTTGGGACAGGGGGCAACTGAAGCTTTCTTT

V gene: TRBV7-2
D gene: -
clone size: -
J gene: TRBJ2-5
CDR3 protein: CASSLGLVAETQYF
CDR3 DNA: TGTGCCAGCAGCTTAGGACTGGTGGCGGAGACCCAGTACTTC

V gene: TRBV9
D gene: TRBD1
clone size: -
J gene: TRBJ1-4
CDR3 protein: CASSVDRGTNEKLFF
CDR3 DNA: TGTGCCAGCAGCGTAGACAGGGGCACTAATGAAAAACTGTTTTTT

V gene: TRBV6-5
D gene: -
clone size: -
J gene: TRBJ2-6
CDR3 protein: CASSYSAGQGANVLTF
CDR3 DNA: TGTGCCAGCAGTTACTCGGCAGGTCAGGGGGCCAACGTCCTGACTTTC

V gene: TRBV19
D gene: TRBD1
clone size: -
J gene: TRBJ1-6
CDR3 protein: CASSLDPTGDRSPLHF
CDR3 DNA: TGTGCCAGTAGTCTAGACCCGACAGGGGATAGATCACCCCTCCACTTT

V gene: TRBV9
D gene: TRBD1
clone size: -
J gene: TRBJ1-6
CDR3 protein: CASSGGTGDGRPLHF
CDR3 DNA: TGTGCCAGCAGCGGAGGGACAGGGGACGGTAGACCCCTCCACTTT

V gene: TRBV6-6
D gene: -
clone size: -
J gene: TRBJ2-5
CDR3 protein: CASRPSSGETQYF
CDR3 DNA: TGTGCCAGCAGGCCCTCCTCTGGCGAGACCCAGTACTTC

V gene: TRBV5-6
D gene: -
clone size: -
J gene: TRBJ2-5
CDR3 protein: CASSLAETQYF
CDR3 DNA: TGTGCCAGCAGCTTGGCGGAGACCCAGTACTTC

V gene: TRBV7-9
D gene: TRBD2
clone size: -
J gene: TRBJ2-3
CDR3 protein: CASSRLAGSTDTQYF
CDR3 DNA: TGTGCCAGCAGCAGACTAGCGGGCAGCACAGATACGCAGTATTTT

V gene: TRBV12-3/TRBV12-4
D gene: -
clone size: -
J gene: TRBJ2-1
CDR3 protein: CASISGYNEQFF
CDR3 DNA: TGTGCCAGCATCAGCGGGTACAATGAGCAGTTCTTC

V gene: TRBV28
D gene: TRBD1
clone size: -
J gene: TRBJ1-5
CDR3 protein: CASSLWDRGQVQPQHF
CDR3 DNA: TGTGCCAGCAGTTTATGGGACAGGGGGCAGGTTCAGCCCCAGCATTTT

V gene: TRBV5-4
D gene: TRBD1
clone size: -
J gene: TRBJ1-2
CDR3 protein: CASSLEQGEGGYTF
CDR3 DNA: TGTGCCAGCAGCTTGGAACAGGGGGAGGGTGGCTACACCTTC

V gene: TRBV13
D gene: -
clone size: -
J gene: TRBJ2-7
CDR3 protein: CASSLSGLNEQYF
CDR3 DNA: TGTGCCAGCAGCTTGTCAGGATTGAACGAGCAGTACTTC

V gene: TRBV30
D gene: -
clone size: -
J gene: TRBJ2-3
CDR3 protein: CAWSPGLATDTQYF
CDR3 DNA: TGTGCCTGGAGCCCTGGGCTAGCGACAGATACGCAGTATTTT

V gene: TRBV4-3
D gene: TRBD2
clone size: -
J gene: TRBJ2-1
CDR3 protein: CASSQGTSGRNEQFF
CDR3 DNA: TGCGCCAGCAGCCAAGGGACTAGCGGGAGAAATGAGCAGTTCTTC

V gene: TRBV19
D gene: -
clone size: -
J gene: TRBJ1-1
CDR3 protein: CASSSRGGGATEAFF
CDR3 DNA: TGTGCCAGTAGTTCCCGCGGCGGGGGCGCGACTGAAGCTTTCTTT

V gene: TRBV15
D gene: TRBD2
clone size: -
J gene: TRBJ2-7
CDR3 protein: CATSRDPGLAGGRKNSYEQYF
CDR3 DNA: TGTGCCACCAGCAGAGATCCGGGACTAGCGGGAGGCCGTAAGAACTCCTACGAGCAGTACTTC

V gene: TRBV6-6
D gene: -
clone size: -
J gene: TRBJ1-5
CDR3 protein: CASSRQGGNQPQHF
CDR3 DNA: TGTGCCAGCAGCCGCCAGGGCGGCAATCAGCCCCAGCATTTT

V gene: TRBV7-3
D gene: TRBD2
clone size: -
J gene: TRBJ2-7
CDR3 protein: CASSYEGTSGTYEQYF
CDR3 DNA: TGTGCCAGCAGCTACGAAGGGACTAGCGGTACCTACGAGCAGTACTTC

V gene: TRBV29-1
D gene: -
clone size: -
J gene: TRBJ2-2
CDR3 protein: CSVDLRGGELFF
CDR3 DNA: TGCAGCGTTGATTTGCGGGGCGGGGAGCTGTTTTTT

V gene: TRBV9
D gene: TRBD2
clone size: -
J gene: TRBJ2-7
CDR3 protein: CASSLSGASYEQYF
CDR3 DNA: TGTGCCAGCAGCCTTAGCGGGGCGTCCTACGAGCAGTACTTC

V gene: TRBV4-2
D gene: -
clone size: few
J gene: TRBJ2-2
CDR3 protein: CASSRRGGGAANTGELFF
CDR3 DNA: TGTGCCAGCAGCCGAAGGGGCGGCGGGGCGGCGAACACCGGGGAGCTGTTTTTT

V gene: TRBV9
D gene: -
clone size: -
J gene: TRBJ2-1
CDR3 protein: CASSVEAGVDYNEQFF
CDR3 DNA: TGTGCCAGCAGCGTAGAGGCAGGGGTAGACTACAATGAGCAGTTCTTC

V gene: TRBV4-1
D gene: -
clone size: few
J gene: TRBJ2-7
CDR3 protein: CASSQSYGGILGEQYF
CDR3 DNA: TGCGCCAGCAGCCAATCATACGGAGGGATATTGGGCGAGCAGTACTTC

V gene: TRBV6-2/TRBV6-3
D gene: TRBD1
clone size: few
J gene: TRBJ2-7
CDR3 protein: CASSYPAAGGYEQYF
CDR3 DNA: TGTGCCAGCAGTTACCCCGCGGCAGGGGGCTACGAGCAGTACTTC

V gene: TRBV19
D gene: TRBD1
clone size: -
J gene: TRBJ1-4
CDR3 protein: CASSLGTGGSNEKLFF
CDR3 DNA: TGTGCCAGTAGTCTCGGGACAGGGGGGAGTAATGAAAAACTGTTTTTT

V gene: TRBV28
D gene: TRBD1
clone size: -
J gene: TRBJ1-3
CDR3 protein: CASTPTGANTIYF
CDR3 DNA: TGTGCCAGCACCCCGACAGGGGCAAACACCATATATTTT

V gene: TRBV6-5
D gene: -
clone size: -
J gene: TRBJ2-1
CDR3 protein: CASNRDSNSWQFF
CDR3 DNA: TGTGCCAGTAACAGGGATTCTAATTCGTGGCAGTTCTTC

V gene: TRBV3-1/TRBV3-2
D gene: -
clone size: -
J gene: TRBJ1-6
CDR3 protein: CASSQVQGSGSPLHF
CDR3 DNA: TGTGCCAGCAGCCAAGTTCAGGGATCGGGTTCACCCCTCCACTTT

V gene: TRBV11-3
D gene: TRBD1
clone size: few
J gene: TRBJ2-7
CDR3 protein: CASSTGQTYEQYF
CDR3 DNA: TGTGCCAGCAGCACGGGACAGACCTACGAGCAGTACTTC

V gene: TRBV3-1/TRBV3-2
D gene: TRBD2
clone size: -
J gene: TRBJ2-1
CDR3 protein: CASSSSTSGRENEQFF
CDR3 DNA: TGTGCCAGCAGCTCGTCGACTAGCGGGAGGGAGAATGAGCAGTTCTTC

V gene: TRBV4-3
D gene: TRBD1
clone size: medium-sized
J gene: TRBJ2-7
CDR3 protein: CASSQGPLAGQGSYEQYF
CDR3 DNA: TGCGCCAGCAGCCAAGGGCCCCTGGCGGGACAGGGGAGCTACGAGCAGTACTTC

V gene: TRBV27
D gene: TRBD1
clone size: -
J gene: TRBJ1-5
CDR3 protein: CASSQDTGGANQPQHF
CDR3 DNA: TGTGCCAGCAGTCAAGATACAGGGGGCGCGAATCAGCCCCAGCATTTT

V gene: TRBV6-5
D gene: TRBD1
clone size: few
J gene: TRBJ2-1
CDR3 protein: CASSYGTGYNEQFF
CDR3 DNA: TGTGCCAGCAGTTACGGGACAGGGTACAATGAGCAGTTCTTC

V gene: TRBV5-5
D gene: TRBD2
clone size: -
J gene: TRBJ2-3
CDR3 protein: CASTDYPQLATLSTDTQYF
CDR3 DNA: TGTGCCAGCACGGACTACCCACAACTAGCGACCCTTAGCACAGATACGCAGTATTTT

V gene: TRBV12-3/TRBV12-4
D gene: -
clone size: -
J gene: TRBJ2-3
CDR3 protein: CASSQNRDTQYF
CDR3 DNA: TGTGCCAGCAGTCAAAACAGGGATACGCAGTATTTT

V gene: TRBV3-1/TRBV3-2
D gene: -
clone size: few
J gene: TRBJ2-7
CDR3 protein: CASSQDLGSRVGWSYEQYF
CDR3 DNA: TGTGCCAGCAGCCAAGATCTTGGGAGTAGAGTAGGATGGTCCTACGAGCAGTACTTC

V gene: TRBV19
D gene: TRBD2
clone size: -
J gene: TRBJ2-1
CDR3 protein: CASSIGGGQARYNEQFF
CDR3 DNA: TGTGCCAGTAGTATCGGGGGGGGCCAAGCCCGATACAATGAGCAGTTCTTC

V gene: TRBV24-1
D gene: -
clone size: once
J gene: TRBJ1-6
CDR3 protein: CATSKPTGNSPLHF
CDR3 DNA: TGTGCCACCTCTAAACCGACAGGTAATTCACCCCTCCACTTT

V gene: TRBV4-2
D gene: TRBD2
clone size: -
J gene: TRBJ2-3
CDR3 protein: CASSQAPSGSTDTQYF
CDR3 DNA: TGTGCCAGCAGCCAAGCACCTAGCGGGAGCACAGATACGCAGTATTTT

V gene: TRBV2
D gene: TRBD2
clone size: -
J gene: TRBJ2-7
CDR3 protein: CASSGWTSGTYEQYF
CDR3 DNA: TGTGCCAGCAGTGGCTGGACTAGCGGCACCTACGAGCAGTACTTC

V gene: TRBV11-2
D gene: -
clone size: -
J gene: TRBJ1-2
CDR3 protein: CASSRGPTYGYTF
CDR3 DNA: TGTGCCAGCAGCCGTGGGCCGACCTATGGCTACACCTTC

V gene: TRBV7-9
D gene: TRBD2
clone size: -
J gene: TRBJ2-3
CDR3 protein: CASSLVAGGPDTQYF
CDR3 DNA: TGTGCCAGCAGCTTAGTGGCGGGAGGGCCTGATACGCAGTATTTT

V gene: TRBV18
D gene: -
clone size: -
J gene: TRBJ1-4
CDR3 protein: CASSPDDRKLFF
CDR3 DNA: TGTGCCAGCTCACCAGATGACAGAAAACTGTTTTTT

V gene: TRBV4-2
D gene: -
clone size: -
J gene: TRBJ1-2
CDR3 protein: CASSHARSTGNYGYTF
CDR3 DNA: TGTGCCAGCAGCCATGCCAGGAGCACAGGGAACTATGGCTACACCTTC

V gene: TRBV19
D gene: TRBD1
clone size: -
J gene: TRBJ2-2
CDR3 protein: CASSLQGAGRELFF
CDR3 DNA: TGTGCCAGTAGTTTACAGGGGGCGGGCCGGGAGCTGTTTTTT

V gene: TRBV7-2
D gene: -
clone size: once
J gene: TRBJ2-3
CDR3 protein: CASSLRGPRDTQYF
CDR3 DNA: TGTGCCAGCAGCTTAAGGGGTCCGAGAGATACGCAGTATTTT

V gene: TRBV5-1
D gene: TRBD1
clone size: once
J gene: TRBJ1-2
CDR3 protein: CASRLGTGFNYGYTF
CDR3 DNA: TGCGCCAGCAGGCTAGGGACAGGGTTTAACTATGGCTACACCTTC

V gene: TRBV7-9
D gene: -
clone size: -
J gene: TRBJ2-7
CDR3 protein: CASSLPTGGDYEQYF
CDR3 DNA: TGTGCCAGCAGCTTACCAACAGGGGGGGACTACGAGCAGTACTTC

V gene: TRBV7-3
D gene: TRBD2
clone size: -
J gene: TRBJ2-4
CDR3 protein: CASSGLAGSSQYF
CDR3 DNA: TGTGCCAGCAGCGGACTAGCGGGGTCGAGTCAGTACTTC

V gene: TRBV7-9
D gene: TRBD1
clone size: -
J gene: TRBJ2-3
CDR3 protein: CASSLVQGETQYF
CDR3 DNA: TGTGCCAGCAGCTTAGTGCAGGGGGAGACGCAGTATTTT

V gene: TRBV28
D gene: TRBD1
clone size: -
J gene: TRBJ2-7
CDR3 protein: CASSPPGQGAEQYF
CDR3 DNA: TGTGCCAGCAGCCCACCGGGACAGGGTGCCGAGCAGTACTTC

V gene: TRBV5-4
D gene: TRBD1
clone size: -
J gene: TRBJ2-7
CDR3 protein: CASSKAGGLFSYEQYF
CDR3 DNA: TGTGCCAGCAGCAAAGCAGGGGGCCTTTTCTCCTACGAGCAGTACTTC

V gene: TRBV6-5
D gene: TRBD2
clone size: -
J gene: TRBJ2-7
CDR3 protein: CASSYVLAGIDEQYF
CDR3 DNA: TGTGCCAGCAGTTACGTACTAGCGGGGATCGACGAGCAGTACTTC

V gene: TRBV29-1
D gene: -
clone size: -
J gene: TRBJ1-6
CDR3 protein: CSVRGGDSYNSPLHF
CDR3 DNA: TGCAGCGTGAGGGGGGGCGACTCGTATAATTCACCCCTCCACTTT

V gene: TRBV5-4
D gene: TRBD2
clone size: -
J gene: TRBJ2-5
CDR3 protein: CASSRGRRGAGVEETQYF
CDR3 DNA: TGTGCCAGCAGCAGGGGACGTCGGGGAGCGGGAGTTGAGGAGACCCAGTACTTC

V gene: TRBV28
D gene: TRBD1
clone size: -
J gene: TRBJ2-5
CDR3 protein: CASSDTGGARAQYF
CDR3 DNA: TGTGCCAGCAGCGATACAGGGGGCGCCCGGGCCCAGTACTTC